This T cell receptor beta chain was captured in a study of T cell repertoires in cytomegalovirus infection. Concerning this clonotype itself: What it recognizes is unknown.

TCRdb redid the calling of the reads with MiXCR, one entry per CDR3 protein. The sample records roughly 500,000 distinct CDR3 sequences, roughly a third being singletons. The CDR3 consists of 15 residues. CDR1 and CDR2 from the germline V gene are MNHEY and SVGAGI. J gave up 5 bases and V 2 bases, and 6 bases lay outside the gene matches. Study-wide results and limits: People with CMV and the relevant HLA were identified by cumulative public TCR beta family frequency. It was HLA-C-restricted CMV-specific TCR beta clonotypes that dominated the response ex vivo.

The sample was cultured PBMCs, taken from culture after CMV antigen stimulation. This sequence joins TRBV6-5 and TRBJ2-1; 7 bases fit TRBD2. The receptor was isolated from a human donor in good health (CMV status not recorded). Some clones in this sample may be carry-over from other donors' samples. CDR3 protein: CASSYGLAVNNEQFF. The DNA for the CDR3 is TGTGCCAGCAGTTACGGTCTAGCGGTGAACAATGAGCAGTTCTTC.